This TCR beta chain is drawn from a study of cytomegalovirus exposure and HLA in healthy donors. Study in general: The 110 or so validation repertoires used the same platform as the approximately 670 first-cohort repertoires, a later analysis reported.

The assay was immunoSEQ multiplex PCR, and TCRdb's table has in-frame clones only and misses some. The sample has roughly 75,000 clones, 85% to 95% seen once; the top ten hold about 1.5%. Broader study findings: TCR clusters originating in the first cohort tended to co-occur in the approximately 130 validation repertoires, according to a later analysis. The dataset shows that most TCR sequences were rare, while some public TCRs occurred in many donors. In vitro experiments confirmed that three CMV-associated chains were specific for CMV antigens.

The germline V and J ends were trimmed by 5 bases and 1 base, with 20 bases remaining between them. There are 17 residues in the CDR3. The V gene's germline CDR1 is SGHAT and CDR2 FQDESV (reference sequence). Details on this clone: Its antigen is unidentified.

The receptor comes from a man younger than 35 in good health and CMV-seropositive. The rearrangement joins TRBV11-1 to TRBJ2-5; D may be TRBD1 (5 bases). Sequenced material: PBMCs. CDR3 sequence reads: CASSTRQSMYVQETQYF. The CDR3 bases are TGTGCCAGCAGCACCCGACAGTCCATGTACGTCCAAGAGACCCAGTACTTC.